These 28 T cell receptor beta chains share one sample of origin, sequenced in a study of cytomegalovirus exposure and HLA in healthy donors. PCR employed 60 Vbeta and 13 Jbeta primers. TCRdb's table, derived via immunoSEQ multiplex PCR, lists solely in-frame clones and lacks some. The table shows 89,000 or so clones, with 65% to 75% occurring only once. Sequencing input: PBMCs. These TCRs come from a man aged 55 to 69 in good health and CMV-seronegative.

This clone was seen a single time. The gene calls are TRBV5-1 and TRBJ1-2; the D gene is possibly TRBD1 (6 bases). The length of the CDR3 is 15 residues. Germline CDR1 SGHRS, CDR2 YFSETQ. V lost 4 bases and J lost 3, with 16 bases in between. The DNA of the CDR3 is TGCGCCAGCAGCCTTCAGGGGCCCGGGGACTATGGCTACACCTTC. Amino acids: CASSLQGPGDYGYTF.

Points on this clone: At one boundary the junction diverges from the germline segment, which might be a read error. The chain is built from TRBV7-9 and TRBJ1-3; no clear D. The length of the CDR3 is 16 residues. Germline-derived CDR1 and CDR2 are SEHNR and FQNEAQ (reference sequence). Here the CDR3 reads CSSSLGVMSSGNTIYF. CDR3 coding DNA: TGTTCCAGCAGCTTAGGAGTCATGAGCTCTGGAAACACCATATATTTT.

The chain carries TRBV30 and TRBJ1-2; D may be TRBD1 (5 bases). Trimming removed 3 bases from V and 1 base from J, with 9 bases in between. CDR1 and CDR2 from the germline V gene are GTSNPN and SVGIG (reference sequence). The CDR3 runs to 13 residues. This CDR3 is CAWSQGRNYGYTF. Here the CDR3 DNA reads TGTGCCTGGAGCCAGGGTCGTAACTATGGCTACACCTTC.

The rearrangement links TRBV29-1 to TRBJ1-2; 7 bases map to TRBD1. Germline V gene lookup returns CDR1 SQVTM and CDR2 ANQGSEA. The CDR3 runs 12 residues. V was pared by 7 bases and J by 3 bases, with 5 bases of the junction left unmatched. In nucleotides, the CDR3 is TGCAGCGCCAGGGACAGTCACTATGGCTACACCTTC. Translating gives CSARDSHYGYTF. The full variable domain, completed using reference TRBV29-1 and TRBJ1-2, is SAVISQKPSRDICQRGTSLTIQCQVDSQVTMMFWYRQQPGQSLTLIATANQGSEATYESGFVIDKFPISRPNLTFSTLTVSNMSPEDSSIYLCSARDSHYGYTFGSGTRLTVV.

The V and J genes are TRBV7-8 and TRBJ2-7; TRBD2 is a possible D gene (7 bases). CDR3 length equals 14 residues. In germline, CDR1 is SGHVS, CDR2 FQNEAQ. V lost 4 bases and J lost 3, with 13 bases in between. The CDR3 DNA follows: TGTGCCAGCAGCTCTGGGGGGGCGGGCTACGAGCAGTACTTC. Encoded protein: CASSSGGAGYEQYF.

This clone showed up just once. The gene calls are TRBV29-1 and TRBJ2-6; possibly TRBD1 for D (6 bases). CDR1 SQVTM and CDR2 ANQGSEA come from the germline V gene. The CDR3 length is 16 residues. The V end was cut by 5 bases, the J end by 1 base, with 15 bases between. Here the CDR3 reads CSVPINRASGANVLTF. The CDR3 DNA is TGCAGCGTTCCTATTAACAGGGCTTCTGGGGCCAACGTCCTGACTTTC.

In its sample, this clone was seen once. This chain connects TRBV29-1 to TRBJ1-1, with D possibly TRBD1 on 6 matching bases. The CDR3 is 14 amino acids. Germline-derived CDR1 and CDR2 are SQVTM and ANQGSEA. V was shortened by 6 bases and J by 3 bases, with 17 bases between the two germline ends. The CDR3 DNA is TGCAGCGTCGCCGACGGACAGCCTCACACTGAAGCTTTCTTT. Its translation is CSVADGQPHTEAFF.

The chain carries TRBV11-2 and TRBJ2-5; D possibly corresponds to TRBD1 (5 bases). The CDR3 covers 16 residues. Trimming took off 1 base at V and 1 base at J, with 13 bases between the two ends. CDR1 is SGHAT, CDR2 FQNNGV, per germline. CDR3 protein: CASSLGVGVPQETQYF. Here the CDR3 DNA reads TGTGCCAGCAGCTTAGGCGTAGGGGTGCCCCAAGAGACCCAGTACTTC.

Note on this clone: Germline is not matched at one junction end, which may reflect a read error. The CDR3 DNA reads as TGTTCCAGCAGCACGGGAAATTCACCCCTCCACTTT. The encoded protein is CSSSTGNSPLHF. The chain employs TRBV7-9 and TRBJ1-6; D call uncertain. Germline V gene data show CDR1 as SEHNR and CDR2 as FQNEAQ (reference sequence). This CDR3 has 12 amino acids.

This clone has just one count. The genes are TRBV4-2 and TRBJ2-5, with TRBD2 as a possible D gene (6 bases). The DNA end is more similar to TRBJ2-7, so the J call may be wrong. The length of the CDR3 is 14 residues. Germline loops: CDR1 LGHNA, CDR2 YNFKEQ. CDR3 sequence (DNA): TGTGCCAGCACCCAGGTGGGGGGTACTTACGAGCAGTACTTC. As protein: CASTQVGGTYEQYF.

The rearrangement uses TRBV7-8 and TRBJ2-2, with TRBD1 matching over 10 bases. The V gene's germline CDR1 is SGHVS and CDR2 FQNEAQ. This CDR3 contains 15 residues. V trimming: 5 bases; J trimming: 3 bases; junction bases outside the gene matches: 3. The CDR3 bases are TGTGCCAGCAGCGTTGGACAGGGGGACACCGGGGAGCTGTTTTTT. Translating gives CASSVGQGDTGELFF.

The chain carries TRBV6-5 and TRBJ2-3, with D hard to call. The CDR3 has 14 residues. Trimming took off 7 bases at V and 3 bases at J, with 14 bases between the two ends. From germline, CDR1 is MNHEY and CDR2 SVGAGI. The chain's CDR3 is CASTSVRGTDTQYF. The CDR3 DNA reads TGTGCCAGCACCTCTGTTCGCGGAACAGATACGCAGTATTTT.

The sample holds a few counts of this clone. The chain combines TRBV6-1 with TRBJ1-2, with no clear D. The CDR3 has 15 residues. Trimming took 4 bases from V and 0 from J, leaving 12 bases between them. Looked up from germline, CDR1 is MNHNS and CDR2 is SASEGT. This CDR3 is CASSAQEAPNYGYTF. CDR3 in DNA: TGTGCCAGCAGTGCCCAAGAGGCCCCTAACTATGGCTACACCTTC.

The J gene is TRBJ1-2, the V gene TRBV7-9; the D is unclear. The CDR3 is 13 amino acids. Deletions cut 4 bases from V and 1 base from J, with 7 bases between. Germline CDR1 reads SEHNR; CDR2 reads FQNEAQ (reference sequence). CDR3 nucleotides: TGTGCCAGCAGCTCCGGGAATAACTATGGCTACACCTTC. This encodes CASSSGNNYGYTF.

This clone was recorded a few times. The chain carries TRBV19 and TRBJ2-1; D perhaps matches TRBD2 (7 bases). V dropped 9 bases and J dropped 0 bases, with 18 bases sitting between them. The CDR3 loop spans 16 amino acids. Germline lookup yields CDR1 LNHDA and CDR2 SQIVND (reference sequence). The CDR3 DNA sequence: TGTGCCAGCACCCTTAGGGGGGGGAACTCCTACAATGAGCAGTTCTTC. It yields the protein CASTLRGGNSYNEQFF.

The chain employs TRBV9 and TRBJ2-3, with 14 bases fitting TRBD2. Germline V gives CDR1 SGDLS, CDR2 YYNGEE. This CDR3 spans 23 amino acids. V shed 2 bases, J shed 0 bases, and the junction held 20 bases outside the gene matches. This CDR3 reads CASSVSIKTGLAGATPSTDTQYF. CDR3 nucleotide sequence: TGTGCCAGCAGCGTTTCAATTAAGACGGGACTAGCGGGGGCTACCCCTAGCACAGATACGCAGTATTTT.

The table lists this clone with a count of one. The rearrangement links TRBV6-1 to TRBJ1-1; 11 nucleotides match TRBD1. This CDR3 is 15 amino acids long. V trimming: 7 bases; J trimming: 3 bases; junction bases outside the gene matches: 7. Germline CDR1 reads MNHNS; CDR2 reads SASEGT. In nucleotides, the CDR3 is TGTGCCAGCATCGGGACAGGGGGGGCCTACACTGAAGCTTTCTTT. Its translation is CASIGTGGAYTEAFF.

The chain couples TRBV5-1 to TRBJ1-2, with D hard to call. CDR1 is SGHRS and CDR2 is YFSETQ in the germline V gene. CDR3 length equals 14 residues. V lost 0 bases and J 0 bases, leaving 6 bases between the germline ends. CDR3 DNA sequence: TGCGCCAGCAGCTTGGGGGCAGCTAACTATGGCTACACCTTC. As protein: CASSLGAANYGYTF.

The chain joins TRBV2 to TRBJ2-7; D is perhaps TRBD2 (7 bases). This CDR3 comprises 16 residues. Germline CDR1 reads SNHLY; CDR2 reads FYNNEI. V gave up 3 bases and J gave up 0 bases, with 15 bases separating them. CDR3 in DNA: TGTGCCAGCAGTGAGAGGGGGGCTAGCGGCTCCTACGAGCAGTACTTC. Translation: CASSERGASGSYEQYF.

The chain recombines TRBV6-6 with TRBJ1-1; 7 bases are a match to TRBD1. Trimming cost V 0 bases and J 6 bases; bases outside gene matches: 1. CDR3 length: 13 residues. CDR1 is MNHNY, CDR2 SVGAGI, per germline (reference sequence). CDR3 protein: CASSYSTGAEAFF. For the CDR3, the DNA is TGTGCCAGCAGTTACTCCACAGGGGCTGAAGCTTTCTTT.

The rearrangement uses TRBV30 and TRBJ2-7, with D possibly TRBD2 on 6 matching bases. Trimming took 0 bases from V and 5 from J, leaving 14 bases between them. CDR3 size: 14 residues. In germline, CDR1 is GTSNPN, CDR2 SVGIG (reference sequence). The CDR3 DNA reads as TGTGCCTGGAGTGTACGAAGGGAGGTAAACGAGCAGTACTTC. The encoded protein is CAWSVRREVNEQYF.

The chain recombines TRBV15 with TRBJ2-3; 10 bases match TRBD2. Germline CDR1 and CDR2: LNHNV and YYDKDF (reference sequence). The CDR3 loop spans 18 amino acids. After removal of 1 base from V and 3 bases from J, the junction contained 10 bases not matched to a gene. The CDR3 nucleotides read TGTGCCACCAGCAGAGCCGGCAGCGGGGGGGGTCATACAGATACGCAGTATTTT. Protein product: CATSRAGSGGGHTDTQYF.

CDR3 sequence: CASFLPGQDSYNEQFF. The DNA for the CDR3 is TGTGCCAGCTTTCTCCCGGGACAAGATTCCTACAATGAGCAGTTCTTC. V gene TRBV2 combines with J gene TRBJ2-1; possibly TRBD1 for D (6 bases). Trimming took 8 bases from V and 1 from J, leaving 18 bases between them. There are 16 residues in the CDR3. The germline CDR1 and CDR2 sequences are SNHLY and FYNNEI.

The chain is built from TRBV7-3 and TRBJ1-1; no clear D gene. V lost 2 bases, J lost 5 bases, and 9 bases lay in between. CDR1 and CDR2 (germline): SGHTA, FQGTGA. The length of the CDR3 is 13 residues. CDR3 residues: CASSLAAVTEAFF. The CDR3 DNA sequence: TGTGCCAGCAGCTTAGCAGCGGTGACTGAAGCTTTCTTT.

There are a few counts of this clone. The V and J genes are TRBV9 and TRBJ1-3; possibly TRBD1 for D (6 bases). Trimming stripped 4 bases from V and 6 bases from J, with 17 bases between. The V gene's germline CDR1 is SGDLS and CDR2 YYNGEE. This CDR3 is 15 amino acids long. For the CDR3, the DNA is TGTGCCAGCAGCCCCAACTTGGGGGGGCTAAACACCATATATTTT. It specifies CASSPNLGGLNTIYF.

The J gene is TRBJ2-1, the V gene TRBV6-1, with TRBD2 as a possible D gene (6 bases). V was clipped by 3 bases and J by 2 bases, with 8 bases between them. In germline, CDR1 is MNHNS, CDR2 SASEGT. The CDR3 extends over 14 amino acids. This CDR3 is CASSERGTYNEQFF. The CDR3 DNA sequence: TGTGCCAGCAGTGAGCGGGGTACCTACAATGAGCAGTTCTTC.

V is TRBV29-1 and J is TRBJ1-1, with a tentative D call TRBD1 (5 bases). In germline, CDR1 is SQVTM, CDR2 ANQGSEA. V lost 6 bases and J 0 bases, leaving 11 bases between the germline ends. The CDR3 loop spans 13 amino acids. CDR3 in amino acids: CSVRQNMNTEAFF. The CDR3, as DNA: TGCAGCGTCCGACAGAACATGAACACTGAAGCTTTCTTT.

This clone was picked up one time. The V and J genes are TRBV6-1 and TRBJ1-1; D not certain. V lost 5 bases to trimming and J lost 0 bases, with 10 bases between them. The CDR3 contains 14 residues. Germline lookup yields CDR1 MNHNS and CDR2 SASEGT. The chain's CDR3 is CASSSSGVNTEAFF. CDR3 bases: TGTGCCAGCAGTTCCTCCGGAGTGAACACTGAAGCTTTCTTT.